These 23 T cell receptor beta chains share one sample of origin, sequenced in a study of shared clonotypes between healthy human individuals. The assay was immunoSEQ multiplex PCR, and TCRdb's table has in-frame clones only and misses some. Of over a million clones detected, 95% to 99% appear once; the ten largest clones hold around 0.47%. Sequencing used naive CD4+ T cells sorted from blood. Noted subset: CD45RA+ positively selected. The receptors shown here come from a man aged 30-40 years in good health.

With respect to this clone: This sample includes further DNA sequences coding for the same CDR3. V and J are TRBV18 and TRBJ1-4; D gene uncertain. Trimming pared 3 bases from V and 6 bases from J, leaving 8 bases between. The CDR3 is 13 amino acids. CDR1 is KGHSH, CDR2 LQKENI, per germline. This chain's CDR3 is CASSPGLDEKLFF. CDR3 bases: TGTGCCAGCTCACCCGGTTTAGATGAAAAACTGTTTTTT.

The genes are TRBV18 and TRBJ2-2; TRBD1 or TRBD2 may be the D gene (5 bases each). The V gene's germline CDR1 is KGHSH and CDR2 LQKENI. V was shortened by 6 bases and J by 4 bases, with 15 bases between the two germline ends. There are 15 residues in the CDR3. The CDR3 is CASSQGADRTGELFF. The DNA of the CDR3 is TGTGCCAGCTCTCAGGGAGCGGATCGCACCGGGGAGCTGTTTTTT. Looking up the rest from reference TRBV18 and TRBJ2-2 gives the full variable domain: NAGVMQNPRHLVRRRGQEARLRCSPMKGHSHVYWYRQLPEEGLKFMVYLQKENIIDESGMPKERFSAEFPKEGPSILRIQQVVRGDSAAYFCASSQGADRTGELFFGEGSRLTVL.

The gene calls are TRBV5-1 and TRBJ2-1; TRBD2 aligns across 8 bases. This CDR3 spans 16 amino acids. J lost 8 bases, V lost 0 bases, and 10 bases had no gene match. Germline V lookup: CDR1 SGHRS, CDR2 YFSETQ. The chain's CDR3 is CASSLVPTGGPDEQFF. CDR3 sequence (DNA): TGCGCCAGCAGCTTGGTTCCGACGGGAGGGCCGGATGAGCAGTTCTTC.

This clone was seen a single time. The DNA for the CDR3 is TGCGCCAGCAGCGTGGACAGGGGGTTTACAGATACGCAGTATTTT. It specifies CASSVDRGFTDTQYF. The V and J genes are TRBV5-1 and TRBJ2-3; 10 bases match TRBD1. The CDR3 totals 15 residues. Germline CDR1 and CDR2: SGHRS and YFSETQ. V shed 4 bases, J shed 3 bases, and the junction held 5 bases outside the gene matches.

The V gene is TRBV28, the J gene TRBJ1-5, with D perhaps matching TRBD1 (5 bases). The CDR3 extends over 15 amino acids. Germline CDR1 and CDR2: MDHEN and SYDVKM. V lost 8 bases, J lost 0 bases, and 14 bases lay in between. CDR3 loop: CASRQNWVSNQPQHF. The CDR3 coding sequence is TGTGCCAGCCGACAGAATTGGGTTAGCAATCAGCCCCAGCATTTT.

The genes are TRBV10-3 and TRBJ1-1; 7 bases map to TRBD1. This CDR3 is 13 amino acids long. V trimming: 5 bases; J trimming: 3 bases; junction bases outside the gene matches: 3. Looked up from germline, CDR1 is ENHRY and CDR2 is SYGVKD. CDR3 DNA: TGTGCCATCAGTCCCGGACAGGACACTGAAGCTTTCTTT. Its protein product is CAISPGQDTEAFF.

The chain combines TRBV4-2 with TRBJ2-3; D is unclear. V was clipped by 0 bases and J by 4 bases, with 5 bases between them. The CDR3 contains 13 residues. Germline loops: CDR1 LGHNA, CDR2 YNFKEQ. The CDR3 nucleotides read TGTGCCAGCAGCCAAGAGGGTGCAGATACGCAGTATTTT. It yields the protein CASSQEGADTQYF.

The rearrangement links TRBV4-1 to TRBJ1-2; D remains unclear. Germline-derived CDR1 and CDR2 are MGHRA and YSYEKL. There are 15 residues in the CDR3. Trimming took 2 bases from V and 4 from J, leaving 14 bases between them. The CDR3, as DNA: TGCGCCAGCAGCCAACTACAAGCAGCTTCCTATGGCTACACCTTC. This gives the protein CASSQLQAASYGYTF.

The chain is built from TRBV6-5 and TRBJ1-1; TRBD1 matches at 9 bases. Unmatched junction bases numbered 9, after V lost 6 bases and J lost 4 bases. The CDR3 has 15 residues. Germline CDR1 MNHEY, CDR2 SVGAGI. CDR3 bases: TGTGCCAGCAGAAATTCGGAGACAGGGGGCACTGAAGCTTTCTTT. Translation gives CASRNSETGGTEAFF.

The gene calls are TRBV7-8 and TRBJ2-7; possibly TRBD1 for D (5 bases). The CDR3 is 13 amino acids. V was cut by 6 bases and J by 3 bases, with 12 bases left in between. Per germline, CDR1 SGHVS and CDR2 FQNEAQ. CDR3 amino acids: CASSQGVSYEQYF. The CDR3 DNA sequence: TGTGCCAGCAGTCAAGGGGTCAGCTACGAGCAGTACTTC.

J is TRBJ2-1 and V is TRBV6-6; 7 positions agree with TRBD2. The V segment lost 0 bases and the J segment 6 bases; nucleotides outside the gene matches: 8. The CDR3 is made up of 16 amino acids. Germline V gene lookup returns CDR1 MNHNY and CDR2 SVGAGI (reference sequence). In nucleotides, the CDR3 is TGTGCCAGCAGTTACTCGAGCGGGATTACCCCCAATGAGCAGTTCTTC. Its protein product is CASSYSSGITPNEQFF.

Comments on this clone: Distinct nucleotide sequences in the sample also encode this CDR3. The J gene is TRBJ2-7, the V gene TRBV6-1, with a weak D call TRBD1 (6 bases). The V end lost 6 bases, the J end lost 2 bases, and 8 bases lay between the germline ends. The CDR3 has 12 residues. Germline CDR1 reads MNHNS; CDR2 reads SASEGT. The CDR3 spells CASRGQTYEQYF. The CDR3 nucleotides read TGTGCCAGCAGGGGACAAACCTACGAGCAGTACTTC.

The CDR3 sequence: CASSSAGRNNEQFF. The CDR3 nucleotides are TGTGCCAGCAGCTCGGCCGGGAGAAACAATGAGCAGTTCTTC. The V and J genes are TRBV5-4 and TRBJ2-1, with a possible D match to TRBD2 (6 bases). The CDR3 covers 14 residues. Deletions cut 3 bases from V and 5 bases from J, with 12 bases between. In germline, CDR1 is SGHNT, CDR2 YYREEE (reference sequence).

The chain links TRBV5-1 to TRBJ2-3; TRBD2 matches at 11 bases. The V gene end was trimmed by 5 bases and the J gene end by 5 bases; junction bases not matched to a gene: 7. In germline, CDR1 is SGHRS, CDR2 YFSETQ. CDR3 length: 15 residues. CDR3 nucleotides: TGCGCCAGCAGTTTGACTAGCGGGATGGTAGATACGCAGTATTTT. Translation gives CASSLTSGMVDTQYF.

The rearrangement links TRBV5-5 to TRBJ2-7; D may be TRBD1 (5 bases). The CDR3 has 16 residues. Trimming pared 1 base from V and 0 bases from J, leaving 14 bases between. CDR1 SGHKS and CDR2 YYEKEE come from the germline V gene (reference sequence). The CDR3 DNA sequence: TGTGCCAGCAGCTTGTTGGTGACAGCGAGCTCCTACGAGCAGTACTTC. Its translation: CASSLLVTASSYEQYF. The entire variable domain, with the rest obtained from reference TRBV5-5 and TRBJ2-7, is as follows: DAGVTQSPTHLIKTRGQQVTLRCSPISGHKSVSWYQQVLGQGPQFIFQYYEKEERGRGNFPDRFSARQFPNYSSELNVNALLLGDSALYLCASSLLVTASSYEQYFGPGTRLTVT.

For this clone: Other DNA sequences in this sample translate to the same CDR3. This rearrangement joins TRBV15 to TRBJ2-7; possibly TRBD2 for D (5 bases). The CDR3 covers 14 residues. Germline assignment: CDR1 LNHNV and CDR2 YYDKDF (reference sequence). V gave up 0 bases and J gave up 7 bases, with 13 bases separating them. The CDR3 loop is CATSRDHGRAEQYF. CDR3 in DNA: TGTGCCACCAGCAGAGACCACGGGCGGGCTGAGCAGTACTTC. The variable domain in full, completed from reference TRBV15 and TRBJ2-7, reads DAMVIQNPRYQVTQFGKPVTLSCSQTLNHNVMYWYQQKSSQAPKLLFHYYDKDFNNEADTPDNFQSRRPNTSFCFLDIRSPGLGDTAMYLCATSRDHGRAEQYFGPGTRLTVT.

About this clone: Other DNA sequences within the sample encode an identical CDR3. The chain uses TRBV9 and TRBJ2-3; D is ambiguous. V dropped 3 bases and J dropped 0 bases, with 5 bases sitting between them. Germline V lookup: CDR1 SGDLS, CDR2 YYNGEE. The CDR3 covers 13 residues. In nucleotides, the CDR3 is TGTGCCAGCAGCGCTTCTAGCACAGATACGCAGTATTTT. Protein product: CASSASSTDTQYF.

Of note for this clone: This CDR3 is also generated by other DNA sequences in the sample. J is TRBJ2-5 and V is TRBV5-6; possible D gene TRBD2, 6 bases. Trimming stripped 0 bases from V and 4 bases from J, with 10 bases between. Germline assignment: CDR1 SGHDT and CDR2 YYEEEE. There are 14 residues in the CDR3. The CDR3 bases are TGTGCCAGCAGCTTGGTCGGGGGAGGAGAGACCCAGTACTTC. It specifies CASSLVGGGETQYF.

The table lists this clone with a count of one. V is TRBV7-9 and J is TRBJ2-7; perhaps TRBD1 as D (6 bases). The germline V gene has CDR1 SEHNR and CDR2 FQNEAQ (reference sequence). V was trimmed by 2 bases and J by 4 bases, leaving 12 bases between them. The CDR3 is made up of 14 amino acids. The CDR3 sequence is CASSLTGIRYEQYF. The CDR3, as DNA: TGTGCCAGCAGCTTAACAGGGATTAGGTACGAGCAGTACTTC.

The chain has TRBV11-2 and TRBJ2-5, with D possibly being TRBD1 (6 bases). Germline V gives CDR1 SGHAT, CDR2 FQNNGV. V gave up 4 bases and J gave up 4 bases, with 16 bases separating them. This CDR3 is built from 15 residues. The CDR3 DNA sequence: TGTGCCAGCAGCTCCTGGGGGCTAGCCCCAGAGACCCAGTACTTC. Its translation: CASSSWGLAPETQYF.

J is TRBJ1-2 and V is TRBV27; D might be TRBD1 (6 bases). The CDR3 extends over 15 amino acids. Germline lookup yields CDR1 MNHEY and CDR2 SMNVEV (reference sequence). V was cut by 7 bases and J by 2 bases, with 17 bases left in between. CDR3 nucleotides: TGTGCCAGCACATCCATACGCAGGGGAAACTATGGCTACACCTTC. Protein: CASTSIRRGNYGYTF.

This clone occurred once. The CDR3 sequence: CASSLGTRGRETQYF. In DNA form, the CDR3 reads TGTGCCAGCAGCTTAGGGACAAGAGGAAGAGAGACCCAGTACTTC. The chain joins TRBV11-2 to TRBJ2-5, with D possibly TRBD1 on 5 matching bases. The CDR3 runs to 15 residues. Trimming pared 1 base from V and 4 bases from J, leaving 13 bases between. Germline CDR1 SGHAT, CDR2 FQNNGV.

The rearrangement uses TRBV10-3 and TRBJ2-2; TRBD1 or TRBD2 may be the D gene (6 bases each). The V end was cut by 8 bases, the J end by 6 bases, with 16 bases between. The germline gives CDR1 ENHRY, CDR2 SYGVKD. The CDR3 has 14 amino acids. The CDR3 reads CAIGGQAGAGELFF. In DNA, the CDR3 is TGTGCCATCGGGGGGCAGGCTGGTGCCGGGGAGCTGTTTTTT.